This TCR beta chain was identified during a study of metastatic and nonmetastatic thyroid tumors. At the level of the study: The comparison covered peripheral blood and tumor or nodule tissue in malignant and benign thyroid patients.

Every patient underwent thyroid surgery untreated. Trimming cost V 1 base and J 5 bases, with 14 bases left between them. CDR3 length equals 14 residues. Germline CDR1 and CDR2: DFQATT and SNEGSKA (reference sequence). How the authors handled the data: CDR3 differences across clinicopathological groups were used to build a distant-metastasis classifier for papillary thyroid cancer. MiXCR was used by TCRdb to re-call the PCR reads. TCRdb, not the original authors, processed these V and J calls. Among 19,000 or so clones listed, approximately 28% were seen once. This clone is judged medium-sized (0.01 to 0.1%).

The chain couples TRBV20-1 to TRBJ1-2; perhaps TRBD1 as D (5 bases). Sequences were obtained from tumor tissue. This TCR derives from a male donor with papillary thyroid cancer or a benign thyroid nodule (not recorded which). Some clones in this sample may be carry-over from other donors' samples. The CDR3 DNA reads as TGCAGTGCTAGAGGGGAAATGGGACCTTATGGCTACACCTTC. Its protein product is CSARGEMGPYGYTF.